The 9 T cell receptor beta chains given below trace back to one sample, sequenced in a study of early T cells in non-severe SARS-CoV-2 infection. TCRdb re-called the 5' RACE reads through MiXCR, storing one row per CDR3 protein. The table lists about 26,000 distinct CDR3 sequences, roughly 4.1% of them singletons, with 6.2% in the top ten. Sequencing was done on a sample of whole blood. The receptors here all came from an adult who was a healthcare worker with PCR-confirmed SARS-CoV-2 infection or an uninfected control (not recorded which).

This clonotype came up many times. The rearrangement joins TRBV15 to TRBJ1-2; D may be TRBD1 (5 bases). The CDR3 is made up of 13 amino acids. The V end was cut by 4 bases, the J end by 4 bases, with 10 bases between. The germline V gene has CDR1 LNHNV and CDR2 YYDKDF (reference sequence). The CDR3 loop is CATSNSGGYGYTF. CDR3 in DNA: TGTGCCACCAGCAACAGTGGGGGCTATGGCTACACCTTC.

This clonotype has just a few counts. The chain employs TRBV5-1 and TRBJ2-2, with 7 bases aligning to TRBD2. Germline V gives CDR1 SGHRS, CDR2 YFSETQ. This CDR3 has 15 residues. V lost 0 bases and J lost 6; bases outside the gene matches: 5. The CDR3 sequence: CASSLAGLVAGELFF. CDR3 sequence (DNA): TGCGCCAGCAGCTTGGCTGGACTAGTTGCCGGGGAGCTGTTTTTT.

This clonotype was picked up a small number of times. V and J are TRBV5-1 and TRBJ2-3; TRBD2 aligns across 7 bases. The CDR3 spans 15 residues. V was clipped by 5 bases and J by 4 bases; unmatched bases: 10. The germline V gene encodes CDR1 SGHRS and CDR2 YFSETQ. The CDR3 sequence is CASRLAALGADTQYF. The CDR3 bases are TGCGCCAGCAGGCTAGCGGCGCTGGGCGCAGATACGCAGTATTTT.

There are many counts of this clonotype. The V and J genes are TRBV29-1 and TRBJ2-3, with D possibly called TRBD1 or TRBD2 (6 bases each). Germline V lookup: CDR1 SQVTM, CDR2 ANQGSEA. CDR3 length: 20 residues. Between the trimmed V and J ends, which lost 0 bases and 1 base, there was a span of 26 bases. CDR3 amino acids: CSVEDRGGTGRLAGTDTQYF. The CDR3 DNA reads as TGCAGCGTTGAAGATAGAGGAGGAACAGGGAGGTTGGCCGGCACAGATACGCAGTATTTT.

There are many counts of this clonotype. The V and J genes are TRBV30 and TRBJ2-3; TRBD2 matches at 11 bases. Germline assignment: CDR1 GTSNPN and CDR2 SVGIG (reference sequence). The CDR3 contains 15 residues. Trimming removed 4 bases from V and 2 bases from J; junction bases left unmatched: 5. The DNA of the CDR3 is TGTGCCTGGACACCGGGACTAGCGGCCACAGATACGCAGTATTTT. This sequence encodes CAWTPGLAATDTQYF.

This clonotype was detected many times. The chain has TRBV29-1 and TRBJ1-1; D call uncertain. The ends were cut back, 4 bases at V and 7 bases at J, with 13 bases in the middle. CDR1 and CDR2 (germline): SQVTM, ANQGSEA. This CDR3 has 12 amino acids. The CDR3 protein is CSVGEGEGEAFF. DNA for the CDR3: TGCAGCGTTGGCGAGGGAGAGGGTGAAGCTTTCTTT.

This clonotype was seen ten or more times. The genes are TRBV18 and TRBJ1-1, with 7 bases that match TRBD1. Losses at the gene ends were 0 bases for V and 1 base for J; bases not matched to a gene: 5. The CDR3 contains 16 residues. Germline CDR1 reads KGHSH; CDR2 reads LQKENI. Here the CDR3 DNA reads TGTGCCAGCTCACCACCAAACAGGGGACAGAACACTGAAGCTTTCTTT. It encodes CASSPPNRGQNTEAFF.

The table lists this clonotype with many counts. V usage is TRBV3-1 and J usage is TRBJ2-5; D is uncertain. This CDR3 is built from 16 residues. Germline CDR1 and CDR2: LGHDT and YNNKEL (reference sequence). The ends were cut back, 0 bases at V and 4 bases at J, with 15 bases in the middle. The CDR3 protein is CASSQDHGVGRETQYF. The CDR3 DNA reads TGTGCCAGCAGCCAAGATCACGGCGTAGGGCGAGAGACCCAGTACTTC.

This clonotype was counted many times. The chain employs TRBV7-3 and TRBJ2-1; 8 positions match TRBD2. V was clipped by 5 bases and J by 5 bases; unmatched bases: 8. This CDR3 has 15 residues. Germline V gene lookup returns CDR1 SGHTA and CDR2 FQGTGA. The CDR3 here is CASSPGLAFHNEQFF. DNA for the CDR3: TGTGCCAGCAGCCCTGGACTAGCTTTCCACAATGAGCAGTTCTTC.